The 23 T cell receptor beta chains listed next were all sequenced from one sample in a study of Tregs in tolerant kidney transplant recipients. Sequencing was performed with immunoSEQ multiplex PCR; in TCRdb, only in-frame clones are kept and a portion is missing. Here the sample spans some 110,000 clones, about 91% being singletons. The sequenced material came from CD4+ T cells from blood. These receptors all stem from a human donor in good health.

The V call is TRBV6-1, the J call TRBJ2-3; D possibly corresponds to TRBD2 (5 bases). V shed 5 bases and J shed 0 bases, with 12 bases lying between them. The CDR3 has 15 amino acids. CDR1 and CDR2 (germline): MNHNS, SASEGT. Here the CDR3 reads CASSRGRGSTDTQYF. The CDR3 DNA reads TGTGCCAGCAGTCGGGGTCGAGGGAGCACAGATACGCAGTATTTT.

J is TRBJ2-2 and V is TRBV6-6, with D possibly TRBD2 on 6 matching bases. The CDR3 is 16 residues long. The germline V gene has CDR1 MNHNY and CDR2 SVGAGI (reference sequence). The V end lost 2 bases, the J end lost 0 bases, and 10 bases lay between the germline ends. The CDR3 coding sequence is TGTGCCAGCAGTTACGGGCGGGGCGCGAACACCGGGGAGCTGTTTTTT. Protein: CASSYGRGANTGELFF.

CDR3: CASSLVGRGTSYEQYF. The DNA of the CDR3 is TGTGCCAGCAGCTTAGTCGGGCGGGGGACTTCCTACGAGCAGTACTTC. The chain combines TRBV11-2 with TRBJ2-7; 7 bases line up with TRBD2. Germline loops: CDR1 SGHAT, CDR2 FQNNGV. The length of the CDR3 is 16 residues. V shed 1 base and J 1 base; nucleotides not matched to a gene: 7.

The V gene is TRBV14, the J gene TRBJ1-2, with 8 bases lining up with TRBD1. The trim removed 4 bases at V and 3 bases at J, leaving 10 bases unmatched. Germline V gene data show CDR1 as SGHDN and CDR2 as FVKESK. CDR3 length: 16 amino acids. The CDR3 is CASSRGAGQGDYGYTF. Here the CDR3 DNA reads TGTGCCAGCAGCCGGGGGGCCGGACAGGGTGACTATGGCTACACCTTC.

The gene calls are TRBV18 and TRBJ2-3; D ambiguous. The CDR3 sequence is 15 residues long. CDR1 and CDR2 from the germline V gene are KGHSH and LQKENI. Deletions cut 0 bases from V and 3 bases from J, with 10 bases between. In nucleotides, the CDR3 is TGTGCCAGCTCACCACCGCAAAGGGTTACAGATACGCAGTATTTT. This sequence encodes CASSPPQRVTDTQYF.

The J gene is TRBJ2-1, the V gene TRBV7-2; 7 nucleotides line up with TRBD1. Germline CDR1 is SGHTA and CDR2 is FQGNSA. This CDR3 region has 15 residues. With 5 bases clipped from V and 3 bases from J, the junction kept 7 bases outside the gene matches. The CDR3 region has the DNA TGTGCCAGCAGCGGAAGGGACAGCTACTACAATGAGCAGTTCTTC. Protein sequence: CASSGRDSYYNEQFF.

This chain connects TRBV4-1 to TRBJ2-5, with D perhaps matching TRBD1 or TRBD2 (5 bases each). V was clipped by 4 bases and J by 3 bases, with 18 bases between them. The germline V gene has CDR1 MGHRA and CDR2 YSYEKL. This CDR3 has 16 amino acids. Here the CDR3 DNA reads TGCGCCAGCAGCCTAGGGGCAGGGACGAGAAAAGAGACCCAGTACTTC. It is translated as CASSLGAGTRKETQYF.

This clone was recorded only once. V usage is TRBV4-2 and J usage is TRBJ2-1; 13 nucleotides align to TRBD2. CDR3 length equals 16 residues. The V segment lost 4 bases and the J segment 9 bases; nucleotides outside the gene matches: 9. The germline V gene encodes CDR1 LGHNA and CDR2 YNFKEQ. The CDR3 loop reads CASSRGTGTSGTEQFF. CDR3 coding DNA: TGTGCCAGCAGCCGAGGAACCGGGACTAGCGGGACTGAGCAGTTCTTC.

The rearrangement uses TRBV10-1 and TRBJ1-1, with 7 bases that match TRBD1. The CDR3 runs to 16 residues. Germline lookup yields CDR1 WNHNN and CDR2 SYGVQD (reference sequence). The V and J ends lost 5 bases and 1 base, in that order; junction bases with no gene match: 10. CDR3 region: CASSPEGRQGNTEAFF. The CDR3 DNA sequence: TGCGCCAGCAGTCCAGAGGGGAGACAGGGGAACACTGAAGCTTTCTTT.

The rearrangement links TRBV19 to TRBJ2-5, with 8 bases lining up with TRBD2. V gave up 9 bases and J gave up 4 bases; unmatched junction bases: 10. CDR3 size: 14 residues. From germline, CDR1 is LNHDA and CDR2 SQIVND (reference sequence). The CDR3 DNA follows: TGTGCCAGCTCCCACGCGGGAGGCTTAGAGACCCAGTACTTC. Translation: CASSHAGGLETQYF.

This chain uses TRBV7-9 with TRBJ1-1; possible D gene TRBD1, 5 bases. V lost 6 bases and J lost 3, with 14 bases in between. The germline V gene has CDR1 SEHNR and CDR2 FQNEAQ (reference sequence). This CDR3 is 14 amino acids long. CDR3 bases: TGTGCCAGCAGGACCCTCCTAGGGGACACTGAAGCTTTCTTT. Translating gives CASRTLLGDTEAFF.

CDR3 residues: CASSLGTGIVNIQYF. In DNA, the CDR3 is TGCGCCAGCAGCTTGGGTACAGGGATCGTCAACATTCAGTACTTC. The rearrangement uses TRBV5-1 and TRBJ2-4, with a tentative D call TRBD1 (6 bases). The CDR3 length is 15 residues. Trimming shortened V by 0 bases and J by 7 bases, and 14 bases separated the two germline ends. Germline V gives CDR1 SGHRS, CDR2 YFSETQ.

The J gene is TRBJ2-3, the V gene TRBV10-3; D ambiguous. Trimming cost V 8 bases and J 6 bases, with 18 bases left between them. The CDR3 consists of 14 residues. CDR1 and CDR2 from the germline V gene are ENHRY and SYGVKD. CDR3 loop: CAICRSDHFDTQYF. In DNA form, the CDR3 reads TGTGCCATCTGCCGAAGTGATCACTTCGATACGCAGTATTTT.

This chain connects TRBV5-1 to TRBJ2-7, with TRBD2 identical over 10 bases. CDR1 is SGHRS, CDR2 YFSETQ, per germline. Germline trimming cut 5 bases from V and 12 bases from J; bases unmatched to any gene: 11. This CDR3 spans 13 amino acids. The chain's CDR3 is CASSLAGEFGPYF. Written as DNA, the CDR3 is TGCGCCAGCAGTCTAGCGGGAGAATTCGGGCCGTACTTC. Filled out from reference TRBV5-1 and TRBJ2-7, the complete variable domain reads KAGVTQTPRYLIKTRGQQVTLSCSPISGHRSVSWYQQTPGQGLQFLFEYFSETQRNKGNFPGRFSGRQFSNSRSEMNVSTLELGDSALYLCASSLAGEFGPYFGPGTRLTVT.

This clone showed up just once. V and J are TRBV5-1 and TRBJ2-3; D might be TRBD1 or TRBD2, each matching 5 bases. The germline V and J ends were trimmed by 6 bases and 1 base, with 24 bases remaining between them. The CDR3 is 18 amino acids. The germline gives CDR1 SGHRS, CDR2 YFSETQ. CDR3 DNA: TGCGCCAGCACCAGGGCCCCCACTAGTCTTACCCGCACAGATACGCAGTATTTT. It yields the protein CASTRAPTSLTRTDTQYF.

In nucleotides, the CDR3 is TGCGCCAGCAGCTTGGAGCGGCAGGGAGATGAAGCTTTCTTT. Translating it yields CASSLERQGDEAFF. This chain connects TRBV5-1 to TRBJ1-1, with D maybe TRBD1 (5 bases). The CDR3 sequence is 14 residues long. Trimming pared 0 bases from V and 7 bases from J, leaving 13 bases between. Germline values: CDR1 SGHRS, CDR2 YFSETQ.

This chain connects TRBV5-6 to TRBJ1-3; 7 bases line up with TRBD1. V was pared by 4 bases and J by 4 bases, with 8 bases of the junction left unmatched. CDR1 SGHDT and CDR2 YYEEEE come from the germline V gene. This CDR3 contains 15 residues. CDR3 coding DNA: TGTGCCAGCAGCCGGGACAGATTGAGAGGAAACACCATATATTTT. Translated, it gives CASSRDRLRGNTIYF.

This chain uses TRBV7-9 with TRBJ1-5, with 10 positions matching TRBD1. The CDR3 is made up of 16 amino acids. Trimming cost V 6 bases and J 3 bases; bases outside gene matches: 8. CDR1 and CDR2 from the germline V gene are SEHNR and FQNEAQ (reference sequence). The CDR3 reads CASSRDGTGDNQPQHF. CDR3 nucleotide sequence: TGTGCCAGCAGTAGAGACGGGACAGGGGACAATCAGCCCCAGCATTTT.

V usage is TRBV10-2 and J usage is TRBJ2-2; D may be TRBD2 (5 bases). Germline-derived CDR1 and CDR2 are WSHSY and SAAADI. There are 14 residues in the CDR3. Trimming pared 6 bases from V and 0 bases from J, leaving 8 bases between. CDR3 bases: TGCGCCAGCAGGAGCGGACCGAACACCGGGGAGCTGTTTTTT. This encodes CASRSGPNTGELFF.

This rearrangement joins TRBV6-5 to TRBJ1-1; 7 bases align to TRBD1. Germline V gene sequence: CDR1 MNHEY, CDR2 SVGAGI. With V trimmed by 6 bases and J by 1 base, 5 bases remained unmatched. This CDR3 is built from 14 residues. CDR3 sequence: CASSPTGRNTEAFF. In DNA, the CDR3 is TGTGCCAGCAGCCCGACAGGGAGGAACACTGAAGCTTTCTTT.

This clone was observed a single time. The chain has TRBV19 and TRBJ1-2; D uncertain. The length of the CDR3 is 12 residues. The germline V and J ends were trimmed by 7 bases and 0 bases, with 6 bases remaining between them. Germline V gene lookup returns CDR1 LNHDA and CDR2 SQIVND (reference sequence). The CDR3 bases are TGTGCCAGTACCCAGACTAACTATGGCTACACCTTC. This codes for CASTQTNYGYTF.

The CDR3, as DNA: TGTGCCAGCAGTCCACTAGCGGGAGAGACCTACGAGCAGTACTTC. This gives the protein CASSPLAGETYEQYF. The V gene is TRBV6-5, the J gene TRBJ2-7; the match to TRBD2 covers 11 bases. CDR3 length: 15 residues. CDR1 MNHEY and CDR2 SVGAGI come from the germline V gene. With V trimmed by 5 bases and J by 2 bases, 5 bases remained unmatched.

V gene TRBV19 combines with J gene TRBJ1-2; D remains unclear. The V end lost 6 bases, the J end lost 7 bases, and 15 bases lay between the germline ends. The length of the CDR3 is 13 residues. Per the germline V gene, CDR1 is LNHDA and CDR2 is SQIVND (reference sequence). CDR3 sequence reads: CASSILQATGYTF. The CDR3 nucleotides read TGTGCCAGTAGCATACTCCAGGCTACTGGCTACACCTTC.